This T cell receptor beta chain was retrieved from a study of cytomegalovirus exposure and HLA in healthy donors. Findings and caveats of the study: An ancestry cluster, one associated with Asian ancestry, reportedly showed fewer N-insertions than the approximately 650-donor mean in a later analysis. By HLA locus, TCR association rates varied in a later analysis, with DRB1 showing the most and HLA-C the fewest.

This clone came up a few times. Its antigen is unidentified. V lost 1 base, J lost 5 bases, and 17 bases lay in between. This CDR3 has 17 amino acids. The germline V gene has CDR1 SEHNR and CDR2 FQNEAQ (reference sequence). With 60 Vbeta and 13 Jbeta primers, the PCR was carried out. Using immunoSEQ multiplex PCR, the repertoire was profiled, and TCRdb retains in-frame clones only, with some absent. Of approximately 100,000 clones in the sample, about three quarters were seen once. The clonotype comes from a man aged 55 to 69 in good health and CMV-seropositive. Specimen: PBMCs. The gene calls are TRBV7-9 and TRBJ1-4; D perhaps matches TRBD1 (6 bases). The CDR3 here is CASSLDFRTDPNEKLFF. For the CDR3, the DNA is TGTGCCAGCAGCTTAGATTTCAGGACAGATCCCAATGAAAAACTGTTTTTT.